The rows below give T cell receptor beta chains drawn from one sample of a study of PD-1 blockade in mismatch repair-deficient tumors. Some clones are missing from TCRdb's copy, which holds only in-frame ones; the method was immunoSEQ multiplex PCR. The table lists roughly 49,000 clones, more than 65% of them singletons. Specimen: PBMCs, collected before pembrolizumab treatment. The receptors derive from an adult with mismatch repair-deficient cancer. The CDR3 runs from the conserved cysteine through the conserved F or W. The D gene is left open where the match is weak. Part of the rows lack a size; the others show once, few, many or a class for expanded clones.

>.|TRBJ2-3|TRBD2|TRBV10-1
TGCGCCAGCAGCGGACTAGCGGGAGCAGATACGCAGTATTTT
CASSGLAGADTQYF
>.|TRBJ1-3|.|TRBV7-2
TGTGCCAGCAGCTTAGTGACAGCTGGAAACACCATATATTTT
CASSLVTAGNTIYF
>.|TRBJ2-1|TRBD2|TRBV4-2
TGTGCCAGCAACGGACTAGCGGGAGGCCAAAGCTCCTACAATGAGCAGTTCTTC
CASNGLAGGQSSYNEQFF
>.|TRBJ2-2|TRBD2|TRBV9
TGTGCCAGCAGCGAGAGCGGGAGCGGTACCGGGGAGCTGTTTTTT
CASSESGSGTGELFF
>few|TRBJ2-4|.|TRBV10-1
TGCGCCAGCAGTGAGTCGTCTGGGGCAGCCAAAAACATTCAGTACTTC
CASSESSGAAKNIQYF
>.|TRBJ2-1|.|TRBV7-3
TGTGCCAGCAGCTGGAACTCCTACAATGAGCAGTTCTTC
CASSWNSYNEQFF
>.|TRBJ2-7|TRBD2|TRBV5-1
TGCGCCAGCAGAAGGGCAGCGGGAGAGGCCTACGAGCAGTACTTC
CASRRAAGEAYEQYF
>few|TRBJ2-7|TRBD1|TRBV6-1
TGTGCCAGCAGTGGGCGAAGAGGGACAGGGAGCTCCTACGAGCAGTACTTC
CASSGRRGTGSSYEQYF
>once|TRBJ2-1|.|TRBV27
TGTGCCAGCAGTCAGAAACCCTACAATGAGCAGTTCTTC
CASSQKPYNEQFF
>.|TRBJ2-5|.|TRBV4-3
TGCGCCAGCAGCTCAGGGACTTGGGAGACCCAGTACTTC
CASSSGTWETQYF
>.|TRBJ1-2|TRBD1|TRBV11-3
TGTGCCAGCAGCTTAGATCGACAGGGCGCTGGCTACACCTTC
CASSLDRQGAGYTF
>.|TRBJ1-1|TRBD1|TRBV7-8
TGTGCCAGCAGCTTAGGAAGTTTGGGGACAGTGAACACTGAAGCTTTCTTT
CASSLGSLGTVNTEAFF
>.|TRBJ2-1|TRBD2|TRBV5-1
TGCGCCAGCAGCCCAACTTTGACTAGCGGGATGGACAATGAGCAGTTCTTC
CASSPTLTSGMDNEQFF
>.|TRBJ2-7|TRBD1|TRBV20-1
TGCAGTGCTAGAGACGAAGGGGACAGGTATTTC
CSARDEGDRYF
>.|TRBJ1-3|.|TRBV9
TGTGCCAGCAGCGTAGCACACGAGGACACCATATATTTT
CASSVAHEDTIYF
>.|TRBJ2-1|.|TRBV9
TGTGCCAGCAGCGTAGTTCACGGGCCCCTCTCCTACAATGAGCAGTTCTTC
CASSVVHGPLSYNEQFF
>.|TRBJ2-1|.|TRBV2
TGTGCCAGCACCCGCATCACCCGGGATGAGCAGTTCTTC
CASTRITRDEQFF
>.|TRBJ2-6|TRBD1|TRBV5-1
TGCGCCAGCAGCTTGGGGACAGGGACAGGGGCCAACGTCCTGACTTTC
CASSLGTGTGANVLTF
>.|TRBJ2-1|.|TRBV6-5
TGTGCCAGCAGTTACTCGGGTTTGAGTGAGCAGTTCTTC
CASSYSGLSEQFF
>.|TRBJ2-1|TRBD1|TRBV7-6
TGTGCCAGCAGCATCAACAGGGGTCACTATGAGCAGTTCTTC
CASSINRGHYEQFF
>once|TRBJ2-1|.|TRBV14
TGTGCCAGCAGCCAAGTGGGGGGATCCTACAATGAGCAGTTCTTC
CASSQVGGSYNEQFF
>.|TRBJ2-7|.|TRBV30
TGTGCCTGGAGTCCCGGGATAACCCTTGATGCCTACGAGCAGTACTTC
CAWSPGITLDAYEQYF
>.|TRBJ1-5|.|TRBV18
TGTGCCAGCTCATCGGACAGAGTGAATCAGCCCCAGCATTTT
CASSSDRVNQPQHF
>.|TRBJ1-5|.|TRBV19
TGTGCCAGTAGTATAGCATACAATCAGCCCCAGCATTTT
CASSIAYNQPQHF
>few|TRBJ2-2|TRBD2|TRBV2
TGTGCCAGCAGTTTGACTAGCGGGAGAGGTACCGGGGAGCTGTTTTTT
CASSLTSGRGTGELFF
>few|TRBJ2-4|.|TRBV19
TGTGCCAGTAGTAATCAGGGGACCAAAAACATTCAGTACTTC
CASSNQGTKNIQYF
>.|TRBJ1-5|TRBD1|TRBV6-1
TGTGCCAGCAAGGAGACAGGGGCTGCTCAGCCCCAGCATTTT
CASKETGAAQPQHF
>medium-sized|TRBJ1-1|.|TRBV30
TGTGCCTGGAGTCCCTTCCCTCGTCAGACTGAAGCTTTCTTT
CAWSPFPRQTEAFF
>.|TRBJ1-3|.|TRBV6-5
TGTGCCAGCAGTTTACAGGGTGGTGGAAACACCATATATTTT
CASSLQGGGNTIYF
>.|TRBJ2-1|TRBD2|TRBV18
TGTGCCAGCTCACAGACTAGCGGGCTAGGTGAGCAGTTCTTC
CASSQTSGLGEQFF
>.|TRBJ1-2|TRBD1|TRBV4-1
TGCGCCAGCAGCCACCATTCGGGACAGGGAGGTTATAACTATGGCTACACCTTC
CASSHHSGQGGYNYGYTF
>.|TRBJ2-5|.|TRBV11-2
TGTGCCAGCAGCCAGAACGGGAGAAGTGAGACCCAGTACTTC
CASSQNGRSETQYF
>.|TRBJ2-2|TRBD2|TRBV5-5
TGTGCCAGCAGCTACAAACTAGCGGGAGGGCAGGACGGGGAGCTGTTTTTT
CASSYKLAGGQDGELFF
>.|TRBJ2-7|.|TRBV6-5
TGTGCCAGCAGTTCTCTTCGGGGGGCGCCCTACGAGCAGTACTTC
CASSSLRGAPYEQYF
>.|TRBJ2-7|TRBD2|TRBV13
TGTGCCAGCAGCTTAGAGCAGGGTAGCGGGGGCCTCTACGAGCAGTACTTC
CASSLEQGSGGLYEQYF
>few|TRBJ1-2|.|TRBV5-6
TGTGCCAGCAGCTCCAGGGTAGGGACCTATGGCTACACCTTC
CASSSRVGTYGYTF
>.|TRBJ1-1|.|TRBV18
TGTGCCAGCGACCAAGGGTGGACAGCGAACACTGAAGCTTTCTTT
CASDQGWTANTEAFF
>.|TRBJ2-7|TRBD2|TRBV7-6
TGTGCCAGCAGCGGAAGGTGGACTAGCGGCACGCACTCCTACGAGCAGTACTTC
CASSGRWTSGTHSYEQYF
>.|TRBJ1-4|.|TRBV10-3
TGTGCCATCAGTGAGTCAGGGAGTGGAAAACTGTTTTTT
CAISESGSGKLFF
>.|TRBJ2-1|TRBD2|TRBV2
TGTGCCAGCAGGGACCCGGGACTAGCGGGAGGAGACGAGCAGTTCTTC
CASRDPGLAGGDEQFF
>.|TRBJ1-1|TRBD1|TRBV15
TGTGCCACCAGCGGTACAGGGGGGCGCGGTTGGAACACTGAAGCTTTCTTT
CATSGTGGRGWNTEAFF
>.|TRBJ1-2|.|TRBV15
TGTGCCACCAGCAGGACCGGAGACGGAAGCTATGGCTACACCTTC
CATSRTGDGSYGYTF
>.|TRBJ2-7|.|TRBV18
TGTGCCAGCTCACCACTTGGGGGGGCGTCCCCCTACGAGCAGTACTTC
CASSPLGGASPYEQYF
>.|TRBJ2-7|TRBD1|TRBV9
TGTGCCAGCAGCGTAGAGGGACAGGGTTTCTACGAGCAGTACTTC
CASSVEGQGFYEQYF
>.|TRBJ2-1|.|TRBV11-3
TGTGCCAGCAGCTTAGTTCGGAACTCGGGCTATGAGCAGTTCTTC
CASSLVRNSGYEQFF
>.|TRBJ2-7|.|TRBV2
TGTGCCAGCAGTGAAGCGCGACAGTTCTACGAGCAGTACTTC
CASSEARQFYEQYF
>once|TRBJ2-1|.|TRBV19
TGTGCCAGTAGTATCACTCCAGCCAATGAGCAGTTCTTC
CASSITPANEQFF
>few|TRBJ1-3|.|TRBV7-9
TGTGCCAGCAGCTCCCACTCTACAGGCGACTCTGGAAACACCATATATTTT
CASSSHSTGDSGNTIYF
>.|TRBJ1-5|TRBD1|TRBV19
TGTGCCAGTAGAAGTGGGGTTAGGGACAGGGGGCCTCAGCCCCAGCATTTT
CASRSGVRDRGPQPQHF
>.|TRBJ2-7|.|TRBV28
TGTGCCAGCATCCCATCAAACTCCTACGAGCAGTACTTC
CASIPSNSYEQYF
>.|TRBJ1-1|.|TRBV6-6
TGTGCCAGCAGTCCGCGGCTCGGAGCTTTCTTT
CASSPRLGAFF
>.|TRBJ2-2|.|TRBV18
TGTGCCAGCTCACCATTATCCGGGGAGACCGGGGAGCTGTTTTTT
CASSPLSGETGELFF
>.|TRBJ2-1|.|TRBV9
TGTGCCAGCAACGAGCAGGGAAGGGCCTACAATGAGCAGTTCTTC
CASNEQGRAYNEQFF
>.|TRBJ2-7|.|TRBV10-2
TGCGCCAGCAGTAAAAATAGGGAATACGAGCAGTACTTC
CASSKNREYEQYF
>.|TRBJ2-7|.|TRBV14
TGTGCCAGCAGCCAAGGCTGGTACGAGCAGTACTTC
CASSQGWYEQYF